The 21 T cell receptor beta chains below come from one sample, sequenced in a study of spatial heterogeneity in lung cancer. Described time point: sample taken at primary tumor resection. Whole RNA, isolated from tumor, nontumor lung or frozen PBMC, was sequenced without prior sorting. TCRdb fed the 5' RACE reads into MiXCR, producing one record per CDR3 protein. The sample includes 50,000 or so distinct CDR3 sequences, 7.5% to 8% of them seen just once. The sequencing here drew on PBMCs, taken at surgery. All receptors derive from a female donor with early-stage non-small cell lung cancer.

The chain uses TRBV29-1 and TRBJ1-3; tentative D call: TRBD1 (5 bases). The CDR3 spans 14 residues. Germline CDR1 reads SQVTM; CDR2 reads ANQGSEA. The ends were cut back, 1 base at V and 2 bases at J, with 9 bases in the middle. The chain's CDR3 is CSVEVPGPGNTIYF. CDR3 sequence (DNA): TGCAGCGTTGAAGTCCCAGGGCCTGGAAACACCATATATTTT.

This rearrangement joins TRBV29-1 to TRBJ2-3; no firm D call. This CDR3 spans 12 amino acids. The germline CDR1 and CDR2 sequences are SQVTM and ANQGSEA. Deletions cut 3 bases from V and 0 bases from J, with 4 bases between. The CDR3 region is CSVDYSTDTQYF. CDR3 sequence (DNA): TGCAGCGTTGATTACAGCACAGATACGCAGTATTTT.

This sequence joins TRBV9 and TRBJ2-5; 13 bases line up with TRBD2. Germline trimming cut 3 bases from V and 4 bases from J; bases unmatched to any gene: 12. This CDR3 has 18 amino acids. Germline CDR1 SGDLS, CDR2 YYNGEE. CDR3 nucleotide sequence: TGTGCCAGCAGCGCGGCGGGGAGGTGGACTAGCGGGGGAGAGACCCAGTACTTC. Translated, it gives CASSAAGRWTSGGETQYF.

This clonotype was detected a few times. The genes are TRBV3-1 and TRBJ1-2; D is possibly TRBD1 (5 bases). The V gene lost 1 base and the J gene lost 8 bases, with 17 bases spanning the gap. The germline CDR1 and CDR2 sequences are LGHDT and YNNKEL (reference sequence). This CDR3 has 15 amino acids. The chain's CDR3 is CASSQGFSGGNGYTF. DNA of the CDR3: TGTGCCAGCAGCCAAGGGTTTTCCGGGGGAAACGGCTACACCTTC.

This clonotype came up a few times. J is TRBJ2-3 and V is TRBV20-1; D may be TRBD1 (5 bases). Trimming stripped 5 bases from V and 6 bases from J, with 12 bases between. This CDR3 is 12 amino acids long. Looked up from germline, CDR1 is DFQATT and CDR2 is SNEGSKA (reference sequence). CDR3 in amino acids: CSAPHQGDTQYF. The CDR3 nucleotides are TGCAGTGCTCCACACCAGGGTGATACGCAGTATTTT.

This clonotype was seen at least ten times. V and J are TRBV10-3 and TRBJ2-4, with 9 bases fitting TRBD1. The CDR3 sequence is 15 residues long. The V gene's germline CDR1 is ENHRY and CDR2 SYGVKD. J gave up 8 bases and V 3 bases, and 8 bases lay outside the gene matches. The CDR3 here is CAISETGGITDIQYF. The CDR3 DNA reads as TGTGCCATCAGTGAAACAGGGGGCATAACGGACATTCAGTACTTC.

This clonotype has a handful of counts. The gene calls are TRBV7-2 and TRBJ2-1; D perhaps matches TRBD2 (5 bases). CDR1 SGHTA and CDR2 FQGNSA come from the germline V gene. The CDR3 spans 16 residues. Deletions cut 5 bases from V and 3 bases from J, with 17 bases between. The CDR3 DNA reads TGTGCCAGCAGCATGGCCGTCAACCGGGGCTACAATGAGCAGTTCTTC. Translating gives CASSMAVNRGYNEQFF.

This clonotype has only a few counts. The J gene is TRBJ2-7, the V gene TRBV20-1; TRBD1 matches 8 bases. Per germline, CDR1 DFQATT and CDR2 SNEGSKA (reference sequence). J was trimmed by 0 bases and V by 6 bases; bases with no gene match: 10. This CDR3 is 15 amino acids long. The CDR3 loop is CSANPDRGPSYEQYF. The CDR3 DNA sequence: TGCAGTGCCAACCCAGACAGGGGACCCTCCTACGAGCAGTACTTC.

This clonotype appeared many times. V usage is TRBV5-4 and J usage is TRBJ1-4, with D unclear. The germline CDR1 and CDR2 sequences are SGHNT and YYREEE (reference sequence). Trimming took off 2 bases at V and 0 bases at J, with 5 bases between the two ends. The CDR3 is made up of 14 amino acids. CDR3 sequence reads: CASSLSPTNEKLFF. CDR3 DNA sequence: TGTGCCAGCAGCTTAAGTCCAACTAATGAAAAACTGTTTTTT.

This clonotype was counted a few times. J is TRBJ2-1 and V is TRBV19, with TRBD1 matching 7 bases. The CDR3 length is 16 residues. Germline V gene sequence: CDR1 LNHDA, CDR2 SQIVND (reference sequence). The J segment lost 1 base and the V segment lost 7 bases, leaving 10 bases of the junction unmatched. CDR3 protein: CASNTKTGASYNEQFF. The DNA for the CDR3 is TGTGCCAGTAATACAAAAACAGGGGCGTCCTACAATGAGCAGTTCTTC.

The chain recombines TRBV6-2 or TRBV6-3 with TRBJ1-2; the D is unclear. The germline CDR1 and CDR2 sequences are MNHEY and SVGEGT. The CDR3 consists of 13 residues. Trimming removed 4 bases from V and 2 bases from J, with 8 bases in between. CDR3 loop: CASSSQGNYGYTF. CDR3 nucleotides: TGTGCCAGCAGTTCCCAAGGCAACTATGGCTACACCTTC.

V and J are TRBV7-8 and TRBJ2-7; 7 nucleotides align to TRBD2. CDR3 length: 14 amino acids. V shed 3 bases, J shed 3 bases, and the junction held 5 bases outside the gene matches. Germline CDR1 SGHVS, CDR2 FQNEAQ. As DNA, the CDR3 is TGTGCCAGCAGCTTCAGGGAGGGAAACTACGAGCAGTACTTC. Protein sequence: CASSFREGNYEQYF.

This clonotype has a handful of counts. The chain links TRBV20-1 to TRBJ1-1, with D hard to call. Germline V gene data show CDR1 as DFQATT and CDR2 as SNEGSKA (reference sequence). The CDR3 runs to 14 residues. V lost 5 bases to trimming and J lost 5 bases, with 18 bases between them. The CDR3 DNA reads TGCAGTGCTTTTGCCCGGAACGGCGCGACTGAAGCTTTCTTT. Encoded protein: CSAFARNGATEAFF.

This clonotype appeared a few times. This chain uses TRBV19 with TRBJ1-1, with D unclear. The length of the CDR3 is 14 residues. The germline gives CDR1 LNHDA, CDR2 SQIVND (reference sequence). V was pared by 6 bases and J by 1 base, with 12 bases between. The CDR3 loop is CASSHRSRNTEAFF. The CDR3 DNA sequence: TGTGCCAGTAGCCATCGCAGCAGGAACACTGAAGCTTTCTTT. Drawing the rest from reference TRBV19 and TRBJ1-1, the complete variable domain is DGGITQSPKYLFRKEGQNVTLSCEQNLNHDAMYWYRQDPGQGLRLIYYSQIVNDFQKGDIAEGYSVSREKKESFPLTVTSAQKNPTAFYLCASSHRSRNTEAFFGQGTRLTVV.

The gene calls are TRBV5-8 and TRBJ2-5, with 7 positions matching TRBD2. Unmatched junction bases numbered 10, after V lost 4 bases and J lost 1 base. Germline CDR1 SGHTS, CDR2 YDEGEE. CDR3 length equals 16 residues. The chain's CDR3 is CASSPGRVPSQETQYF. The CDR3 DNA reads as TGTGCCAGCAGCCCGGGGAGGGTCCCCAGCCAAGAGACCCAGTACTTC. The full variable domain, completed using reference TRBV5-8 and TRBJ2-5, is EAGVTQSPTHLIKTRGQQATLRCSPISGHTSVYWYQQALGLGLQFLLWYDEGEERNRGNFPPRFSGRQFPNYSSELNVNALELEDSALYLCASSPGRVPSQETQYFGPGTRLLVL.

This clonotype was seen repeatedly, ten times or more. The rearrangement uses TRBV5-1 and TRBJ2-5, with 9 nucleotides matching TRBD2. Per the germline V gene, CDR1 is SGHRS and CDR2 is YFSETQ. V gave up 1 base and J gave up 2 bases; unmatched junction bases: 6. The CDR3 runs 16 residues. CDR3 coding DNA: TGCGCCAGCAGCTTGAGGGCTAGCGGGGAGCAAGAGACCCAGTACTTC. It is translated as CASSLRASGEQETQYF. Full variable domain (rest looked up from reference TRBV5-1 and TRBJ2-5): KAGVTQTPRYLIKTRGQQVTLSCSPISGHRSVSWYQQTPGQGLQFLFEYFSETQRNKGNFPGRFSGRQFSNSRSEMNVSTLELGDSALYLCASSLRASGEQETQYFGPGTRLLVL.

The gene calls are TRBV12-3 or TRBV12-4 and TRBJ2-5; D tentatively reads TRBD1 or TRBD2 (6 bases each). The V gene lost 5 bases and the J gene lost 2 bases, with 12 bases spanning the gap. The CDR3 is made up of 14 amino acids. CDR3 sequence reads: CASSPGDWQETQYF. The DNA for the CDR3 is TGTGCCAGCAGTCCAGGGGACTGGCAAGAGACCCAGTACTTC.

This clonotype has a handful of counts. The chain is built from TRBV5-1 and TRBJ2-7; 10 bases are a match to TRBD2. This CDR3 comprises 14 residues. In germline, CDR1 is SGHRS, CDR2 YFSETQ. Germline trimming cut 4 bases from V and 1 base from J; bases unmatched to any gene: 2. In DNA, the CDR3 is TGCGCCAGCAGCCCGACTAGCGGGTCCTACGAGCAGTACTTC. Translated, it gives CASSPTSGSYEQYF. Supplemented by reference TRBV5-1 and TRBJ2-7, the full variable domain reads KAGVTQTPRYLIKTRGQQVTLSCSPISGHRSVSWYQQTPGQGLQFLFEYFSETQRNKGNFPGRFSGRQFSNSRSEMNVSTLELGDSALYLCASSPTSGSYEQYFGPGTRLTVT.

The chain employs TRBV9 and TRBJ2-5; weak D call: TRBD2 (6 bases). Trimming left V 4 bases short and J 2 bases short, with 12 bases between. The germline CDR1 and CDR2 sequences are SGDLS and YYNGEE. This CDR3 is built from 14 residues. The DNA for the CDR3 is TGTGCCAGCAGCCCTCATGGAGGGCAAGAGACCCAGTACTTC. Residues: CASSPHGGQETQYF.

This clonotype has a count of ten or more. The chain carries TRBV19 and TRBJ2-3; TRBD1 matches 9 bases. The CDR3 spans 15 residues. The V and J ends lost 5 bases and 1 base, in that order; junction bases with no gene match: 4. CDR1 and CDR2 from the germline V gene are LNHDA and SQIVND (reference sequence). CDR3 residues: CASSPRQGGTDTQYF. The CDR3 region has the DNA TGTGCCAGTAGTCCACGACAGGGGGGCACAGATACGCAGTATTTT.

This clonotype was recorded many times. The chain recombines TRBV4-2 with TRBJ2-3; either TRBD1 or TRBD2 may fit D (6 bases each). The CDR3 is 17 amino acids. The germline V gene encodes CDR1 LGHNA and CDR2 YNFKEQ. V dropped 6 bases and J dropped 7 bases, with 26 bases sitting between them. Here the CDR3 DNA reads TGTGCCAGCAGTATAACTACTGGGGTCGGAGGGGGGAATACGCAGTATTTT. Its protein product is CASSITTGVGGGNTQYF.